A selection of T cell receptor beta chains follows, all from one sample in a study of cytomegalovirus exposure and HLA in healthy donors. Clones were sequenced by immunoSEQ multiplex PCR, and TCRdb holds only the in-frame ones, with some missing. There are around 190,000 clones in the sample; roughly 72% occur only once, and under 2% lies in the top ten. The sample taken for sequencing was PBMCs. The receptors were gathered from a man aged 25 to 40 in good health and CMV-seronegative. Both conserved end residues are part of each CDR3. The order of the fields is D gene, J gene, clone size, V gene, CDR3 DNA, CDR3 protein. A D gene is named only where the DNA matches it firmly. The listing skips clone size in some rows; elsewhere it reads once, few, many or a size class.

NA TRBJ2-2 NA TRBV5-4 TGTGCCAGCAGCACCGTTGCGGGACCCACCGGGGAGCTGTTTTTT CASSTVAGPTGELFF
TRBD1 TRBJ2-5 NA TRBV7-7 TGTGCCAGCAGCTCCGGGACAGGGGAAAGTGAGACCCAGTACTTC CASSSGTGESETQYF
NA TRBJ2-7 NA TRBV9 TGTGCCAGCAGCGTAGGGGGCAGCTACGAGCAGTACTTC CASSVGGSYEQYF
TRBD1 TRBJ1-1 NA TRBV5-5 TGTGCCAGCAGCACGCGGGGGACAGGGATCGGTGAAGCTTTCTTT CASSTRGTGIGEAFF
NA TRBJ1-4 NA TRBV6-6 TGTGCCAGCAGCCCAGGCGGGGCTAATGAAAAACTGTTTTTT CASSPGGANEKLFF
NA TRBJ1-1 NA TRBV7-9 TGTGCCAGCAGTCGCCCCCAGGGTGTTAGCACTGAAGCTTTCTTT CASSRPQGVSTEAFF
TRBD1 TRBJ1-1 few TRBV5-4 TGTGCCAGCAGCTTGCACGGCAGGGGGCCCACTGAAGCTTTCTTT CASSLHGRGPTEAFF
TRBD2 TRBJ2-2 once TRBV6-4 TGTGCCAGCAGTGACTCGCCTAGCGGTAACACCGGGGAGCTGTTTTTT CASSDSPSGNTGELFF
TRBD1 TRBJ1-2 NA TRBV18 TGTGCCAGCTCACCACTCCTGGACAGGGCTGGCTACACCTTC CASSPLLDRAGYTF
TRBD2 TRBJ2-4 NA TRBV28 TGTGCCAGCAGTTTTGCTAGCGGGAGGAGAAACATTCAGTACTTC CASSFASGRRNIQYF
NA TRBJ2-7 NA TRBV5-4 TGTGCCAGCAGCTTGGAAGAGGGGGGGTCTGGGCCCTACGAGCAGTACTTC CASSLEEGGSGPYEQYF
TRBD2 TRBJ2-7 NA TRBV5-6 TGTGCCAGCAGCTTGCGACTAGCGGCCTCCTACGAGCAGTACTTC CASSLRLAASYEQYF
TRBD1 TRBJ2-1 NA TRBV29-1 TGCAGCGCACTTACAGGGGGCCGCAATGAGCAGTTCTTC CSALTGGRNEQFF
NA TRBJ1-6 NA TRBV6-1 TGTGCCAGCAGTGAATATGGGCAAGGGGGATCACCCCTCCACTTT CASSEYGQGGSPLHF
NA TRBJ2-1 few TRBV5-1 TGCGCCAGCAGCCCCATGGGTGGAGCGGGTGCCTACAATGAGCAGTTCTTC CASSPMGGAGAYNEQFF
NA TRBJ2-7 few TRBV5-4 TGTGCCAGCAGCCGAACCACCGGGACAAGTCACTACGAGCAGTACTTC CASSRTTGTSHYEQYF
TRBD2 TRBJ2-3 NA TRBV19 TGTGCCAGTAGAAGACTAGCTCAATCAGATACGCAGTATTTT CASRRLAQSDTQYF
TRBD1 TRBJ1-6 few TRBV28 TGTGCCAGCAGTCTAACCGGGACAGGGGGCGTATCCTATAATTCACCCCTCCACTTT CASSLTGTGGVSYNSPLHF
NA TRBJ2-3 NA TRBV5-6 TGTGCCAGCAGCTTGGTAGGACAGCTTTCCGAAGATACGCAGTATTTT CASSLVGQLSEDTQYF
TRBD1 TRBJ2-3 NA TRBV5-1 TGCGCCAGCAGCTTGGAGGGGACAGCCACAGATACGCAGTATTTT CASSLEGTATDTQYF
NA TRBJ2-7 NA TRBV6-1 TGTGCCAGCAGCCCCGGACCGGGGGAGCAGTACTTC CASSPGPGEQYF
NA TRBJ1-5 NA TRBV4-1 TGCGCCAGCAGCCAAGAAGCGCAATCCCGGCAGCCCCAGCATTTT CASSQEAQSRQPQHF
NA TRBJ2-7 NA TRBV6-6 TGTGCCAGCAGGGCCCCTGCAGGGAAGTTTAGCGAGCAGTACTTC CASRAPAGKFSEQYF
NA TRBJ1-1 few TRBV5-1 TGCGCCAGCTGTGAATCAGGGGAAACTGAAGCTTTCTTT CASCESGETEAFF
NA TRBJ1-1 few TRBV5-8 TGTGCCAGCAGCTTCGGGACTTTGAACACTGAAGCTTTCTTT CASSFGTLNTEAFF
NA TRBJ2-7 NA TRBV29-1 TGCAGCGTACGGTTGCCGGGCTCCTACGAGCAGTACTTC CSVRLPGSYEQYF
NA TRBJ1-2 NA TRBV10-3 TGTGCCATCAGTGAGGGGGACATATCGAACTATGGCTACACCTTC CAISEGDISNYGYTF
TRBD2 TRBJ2-7 NA TRBV2 TGTGCCAGCAGCGCTAGCGGCTACGAGCAGTACTTC CASSASGYEQYF
TRBD1 TRBJ2-7 few TRBV29-1 TGCAGCGGGGGACAGGGGGCTAATGAGCAGTACTTC CSGGQGANEQYF
NA TRBJ2-2 NA TRBV18 TGTGCCAGCTCATTAGAACAACCAGGGGCCGGGGAGCTGTTTTTT CASSLEQPGAGELFF
NA TRBJ1-1 NA TRBV10-3 TGTGCCATCAGTGAGACCAGGGGTGAAGCTTTCTTT CAISETRGEAFF
TRBD2 TRBJ2-1 NA TRBV5-1 TGCGCCAGCAGCTTGGAGACTAGCGCCTACAATGAGCAGTTCTTC CASSLETSAYNEQFF
NA TRBJ2-1 NA TRBV25-1 TGTGCCAGCAGTGAATCCAGAGTCACGACTACAACCTACAATGAGCAGTTCTTC CASSESRVTTTTYNEQFF
NA TRBJ1-6 few TRBV7-8 TGTGCCAGCAGCCTGACGACACCGTTCAATTCACCCCTCCACTTT CASSLTTPFNSPLHF
TRBD2 TRBJ2-5 NA TRBV5-1 TGCGCCAGCAGCTTCCTAGCGGATTACCAAGAGACCCAGTACTTC CASSFLADYQETQYF
NA TRBJ2-7 NA TRBV19 TGTGCCAGTAAGGCGCGAGGAACGGGAGCTGACTACGAGCAGTACTTC CASKARGTGADYEQYF
TRBD1 TRBJ1-1 NA TRBV9 TGTGCCAGCAGCCCGCGGGACAGGGGGCTCTCTGAAGCTTTCTTT CASSPRDRGLSEAFF
NA TRBJ2-2 NA TRBV9 TGTGCCAGCAGCGTAACCTCACACGGTTTTTCGGGAACGTCGGGGGAGCTGTTTTTT CASSVTSHGFSGTSGELFF
TRBD2 TRBJ2-1 NA TRBV5-1 TGCGCCAGCAGCCTGAGGACTAGCGGGAAAGTTGGTTCGGAGCAGTTCTTC CASSLRTSGKVGSEQFF
NA TRBJ1-5 once TRBV10-3 TGTGCCATCAGTGAGCAACAGGGAAATTTTGGCAATCAGCCCCAGCATTTT CAISEQQGNFGNQPQHF
TRBD1 TRBJ1-3 NA TRBV11-2 TGTGCCAGCAGCTTAGTGCGGGACAGGGAACCTAGAAACACCATATATTTT CASSLVRDREPRNTIYF
NA TRBJ1-1 few TRBV7-9 TGTTCCAGCAGCTCCGAGGGGGTAACAGCTTTCTTT CSSSSEGVTAFF
TRBD2 TRBJ2-3 NA TRBV13 TGTGCCAGCACCCGACTAGCGGGAGATCTCACAGATACGCAGTATTTT CASTRLAGDLTDTQYF
TRBD2 TRBJ2-3 NA TRBV5-1 TGCGCCAGCCACGGAGCGGGGTTCACAGATACGCAGTATTTT CASHGAGFTDTQYF
NA TRBJ2-1 NA TRBV11-2 TGTGCCAGCAGCTGGCCCGAGGGCGGGACCGTATACAATGAGCAGTTCTTC CASSWPEGGTVYNEQFF
TRBD1 TRBJ2-3 NA TRBV4-1 TGCGCCAGCAGCCTAACAATGACCGGGACAGGGGGCTCGGATACGCAGTATTTT CASSLTMTGTGGSDTQYF
TRBD1 TRBJ1-5 NA TRBV9 TGTGCCAGCAGCGAGACAGGGGGTAGCAATCAGCCCCAGCATTTT CASSETGGSNQPQHF